Listed below are T cell receptor beta chains from one sample, sequenced in a study of blood T cell repertoires in COVID-19. The assay was immunoSEQ multiplex PCR, and TCRdb's table has in-frame clones only and misses some. The sample records 200,000 to 250,000 clones, 75% to 85% being singletons. The sequenced sample consisted of peripheral blood. These receptor sequences come from a woman in her 70s with COVID-19, enrolled during active disease. Both conserved end residues are part of each CDR3. D genes are given only for firm matches. Some rows mark clone size as missing; the rest say once, few, many or name a class of expanded clone.

v_gene	d_gene	j_gene	abundance	CDR3aa	CDR3nt
TRBV7-8	-	TRBJ1-6	-	CASSLGRVGHSPLHF	TGTGCCAGCAGCTTAGGCAGGGTCGGGCATTCACCCCTCCACTTT
TRBV5-5	-	TRBJ1-1	-	CASSLRVNTEAFF	TGTGCCAGCAGCTTGAGAGTGAACACTGAAGCTTTCTTT
TRBV24-1	TRBD1	TRBJ1-2	-	CATSDPGQGRGGYTF	TGTGCCACCAGTGATCCGGGACAGGGTCGGGGGGGCTACACCTTC
TRBV11-3	TRBD2	TRBJ2-1	-	CASSKLAGGFEQFF	TGTGCCAGCAGCAAACTAGCGGGAGGGTTTGAGCAGTTCTTC
TRBV5-8	-	TRBJ2-2	-	CASSPRGFRYANTGELFF	TGTGCCAGCAGCCCAAGGGGATTCCGTTACGCGAACACCGGGGAGCTGTTTTTT
TRBV24-1	TRBD2	TRBJ2-1	-	CATSDFGTSGRYSYNEQFF	TGTGCCACCAGTGATTTCGGGACTAGCGGGAGGTACTCCTACAATGAGCAGTTCTTC
TRBV30	-	TRBJ1-4	-	CAWSVPSRGPNEKLFF	TGTGCCTGGAGTGTACCCTCCAGGGGACCTAATGAAAAACTGTTTTTT
TRBV27	TRBD1	TRBJ1-6	-	CASSPLGQGAGNSPLHF	TGTGCCAGCAGTCCGCTGGGACAGGGGGCTGGTAATTCACCCCTCCACTTT
TRBV9	TRBD1	TRBJ1-4	-	CASSVGGRTGYEKLFF	TGTGCCAGCAGCGTGGGGGGTCGGACAGGGTATGAAAAACTGTTTTTT
TRBV27	-	TRBJ1-2	-	CASRPTGGNGYTF	TGTGCCAGCAGGCCTACGGGGGGGAATGGCTACACCTTC
TRBV18	TRBD2	TRBJ2-7	-	CASSPYTSGSGGEQYF	TGTGCCAGCTCACCTTACACTAGCGGGAGTGGCGGCGAGCAGTACTTC
TRBV30	TRBD2	TRBJ2-7	-	CAWSVYSGRAYEQYF	TGTGCCTGGAGTGTATATAGCGGGAGGGCCTACGAGCAGTACTTC
TRBV7-9	-	TRBJ1-1	once	CASSRTGNTEAFF	TGTGCCAGCAGTCGTACAGGGAACACTGAAGCTTTCTTT
TRBV19	-	TRBJ2-2	-	CATRALAGTGELFF	TGTGCCACCCGGGCACTAGCTGGCACCGGGGAGCTGTTTTTT
TRBV9	-	TRBJ2-7	few	CASSAQGGEQYF	TGTGCCAGCAGCGCCCAGGGTGGCGAGCAGTACTTC
TRBV29-1	TRBD1	TRBJ2-7	-	CSVTGGPSSYEQYF	TGCAGCGTTACAGGGGGCCCGAGCTCCTACGAGCAGTACTTC
TRBV21-1	-	TRBJ1-6	-	CASRAGTGTSPLHF	TGTGCCAGCAGGGCCGGGACAGGGACTTCACCCCTCCACTTT
TRBV5-1	TRBD1	TRBJ1-4	-	CASSPGQGTEKLFF	TGCGCCAGCAGTCCGGGACAGGGTACCGAAAAACTGTTTTTT
TRBV12-3/TRBV12-4	-	TRBJ1-1	-	CASSPGGTEAFF	TGTGCCAGCAGCCCGGGGGGTACTGAAGCTTTCTTT
TRBV12-3/TRBV12-4	-	TRBJ1-5	-	CASSFGLNQPQHF	TGTGCCAGCAGTTTTGGCTTGAATCAGCCCCAGCATTTT
TRBV9	TRBD2	TRBJ2-2	once	CASSATSGSVNTGELFF	TGTGCCAGCAGCGCGACTAGCGGGAGTGTGAACACCGGGGAGCTGTTTTTT
TRBV4-3	-	TRBJ2-3	once	CASSQAYPRADTQYF	TGCGCCAGCAGCCAAGCCTATCCTCGCGCAGATACGCAGTATTTT
TRBV5-1	-	TRBJ2-7	once	CASSQEGQGAYEQYF	TGCGCCAGCAGCCAGGAGGGTCAAGGGGCCTACGAGCAGTACTTC